This entry lists 14 T cell receptor beta chains sequenced from one sample in a study of cytomegalovirus exposure and HLA in healthy donors. The PCR contained 60 Vbeta and 13 Jbeta primers. Clones were read by immunoSEQ multiplex PCR, and TCRdb kept only the in-frame ones, dropping some. The sample gives around 180,000 clones, 81% of which show up once; around 2.2% is in the top ten. The sequencing sample was made of PBMCs. The source is a woman aged 18-30 years in good health and CMV-seropositive.

The chain recombines TRBV30 with TRBJ2-3, with TRBD2 identical over 8 bases. Germline assignment: CDR1 GTSNPN and CDR2 SVGIG (reference sequence). The CDR3 is 15 residues long. With 3 bases clipped from V and 4 bases from J, the junction kept 9 bases outside the gene matches. The chain's CDR3 is CAWRPGGGRADTQYF. In DNA form, the CDR3 reads TGTGCCTGGAGACCGGGGGGGGGCCGCGCAGATACGCAGTATTTT.

The genes are TRBV15 and TRBJ2-5; 11 nucleotides align to TRBD2. V dropped 4 bases and J dropped 5; count of bases not matched to a gene: 3. CDR1 LNHNV and CDR2 YYDKDF come from the germline V gene (reference sequence). The CDR3 length is 14 residues. CDR3 sequence (DNA): TGTGCCACCAGCATTAGCGGGGGGGAGGAGACCCAGTACTTC. This sequence encodes CATSISGGEETQYF.

The V call is TRBV14, the J call TRBJ2-1; TRBD1 is a possible D gene (5 bases). The V gene lost 8 bases and the J gene lost 2 bases, with 22 bases spanning the gap. This CDR3 is 17 amino acids long. Germline lookup yields CDR1 SGHDN and CDR2 FVKESK. This CDR3 reads CASASSRAGFPYNEQFF. Written as DNA, the CDR3 is TGTGCCAGCGCGTCCAGCAGGGCCGGTTTCCCCTACAATGAGCAGTTCTTC.

J is TRBJ1-2 and V is TRBV7-6, with 12 bases that match TRBD1. The germline gives CDR1 SGHVS, CDR2 FNYEAQ. The CDR3 has 18 residues. The J segment lost 7 bases and the V segment lost 5 bases, leaving 17 bases of the junction unmatched. CDR3 sequence (DNA): TGTGCCAGCAGCGCCCGCGGGAGGGACAGGGGGCATTCGCGTGGCTACACCTTC. This codes for CASSARGRDRGHSRGYTF. The variable domain in full, completed from reference TRBV7-6 and TRBJ1-2, reads GAGVSQSPRYKVTKRGQDVALRCDPISGHVSLYWYRQALGQGPEFLTYFNYEAQQDKSGLPNDRFSAERPEGSISTLTIQRTEQRDSAMYRCASSARGRDRGHSRGYTFGSGTRLTVV.

This clone appeared a single time. The genes are TRBV2 and TRBJ1-6; 8 bases align to TRBD1. V shed 5 bases and J 6 bases; nucleotides not matched to a gene: 6. The CDR3 is made up of 15 amino acids. Looked up from germline, CDR1 is SNHLY and CDR2 is FYNNEI. The CDR3: CASSSSGQGNSPLHF. The DNA of the CDR3 is TGTGCCAGCAGTTCTTCTGGACAGGGTAATTCACCCCTCCACTTT.

The sample holds a few counts of this clone. CDR3 sequence reads: CASRPGTGYYGYTF. DNA for the CDR3: TGTGCCAGCAGACCCGGGACAGGGTACTATGGCTACACCTTC. The chain uses TRBV11-2 and TRBJ1-2; 9 bases align to TRBD1. There are 14 residues in the CDR3. The germline V gene encodes CDR1 SGHAT and CDR2 FQNNGV. V lost 6 bases and J lost 3; bases outside the gene matches: 5. Filled out from reference TRBV11-2 and TRBJ1-2, the complete variable domain reads EAGVAQSPRYKIIEKRQSVAFWCNPISGHATLYWYQQILGQGPKLLIQFQNNGVVDDSQLPKDRFSAERLKGVDSTLKIQPAKLEDSAVYLCASRPGTGYYGYTFGSGTRLTVV.

The J gene is TRBJ2-2, the V gene TRBV10-1; 11 bases are a match to TRBD2. This CDR3 is built from 17 residues. Germline V gene lookup returns CDR1 WNHNN and CDR2 SYGVQD (reference sequence). Trimming took 10 bases from V and 7 from J; bases not matched to a gene: 17. The CDR3 reads CANRQISGGGGGGELFF. CDR3 nucleotides: TGCGCCAACCGTCAAATTAGCGGGGGGGGCGGGGGCGGGGAGCTGTTTTTT.

The CDR3 DNA sequence: TGTGCCAGCATCCCAGCGGGGGCGGGTGAGCAGTTCTTC. It is translated as CASIPAGAGEQFF. The chain combines TRBV28 with TRBJ2-1, with 8 positions matching TRBD2. CDR3 size: 13 residues. Germline CDR1 MDHEN, CDR2 SYDVKM. V was pared by 7 bases and J by 9 bases, with 8 bases of the junction left unmatched.

The chain links TRBV5-4 to TRBJ2-5; the D is unclear. Trimming cost V 0 bases and J 2 bases, with 11 bases left between them. Germline CDR1 is SGHNT and CDR2 is YYREEE (reference sequence). The CDR3 spans 15 residues. The CDR3, as DNA: TGTGCCAGCAGCTTGGCGCTGGCACCACAAGAGACCCAGTACTTC. This encodes CASSLALAPQETQYF.

The chain combines TRBV27 with TRBJ2-5; D uncertain. Per germline, CDR1 MNHEY and CDR2 SMNVEV (reference sequence). The V end lost 1 base, the J end lost 3 bases, and 9 bases lay between the germline ends. The CDR3 is made up of 14 amino acids. In DNA, the CDR3 is TGTGCCAGCAGTTTATTAGGTGCGGAAGAGACCCAGTACTTC. Translating it yields CASSLLGAEETQYF.

This sequence joins TRBV6-5 and TRBJ1-2; D is undetermined. This CDR3 region has 16 residues. V was shortened by 4 bases and J by 0 bases, with 15 bases between the two germline ends. The germline gives CDR1 MNHEY, CDR2 SVGAGI. CDR3 amino acids: CASSSIGVRTNYGYTF. The CDR3 nucleotides read TGTGCCAGCAGTTCCATCGGAGTACGAACTAACTATGGCTACACCTTC.

The genes are TRBV28 and TRBJ1-2, with 8 bases fitting TRBD1. The CDR3 is made up of 15 amino acids. Germline loops: CDR1 MDHEN, CDR2 SYDVKM. With 2 bases clipped from V and 1 base from J, the junction kept 3 bases outside the gene matches. DNA of the CDR3: TGTGCCAGCAGTTTACCGGGACAGGTTAACTATGGCTACACCTTC. This codes for CASSLPGQVNYGYTF.

This chain links TRBV4-3 with TRBJ2-2, with D tentatively TRBD2 (6 bases). V shed 1 base and J shed 7 bases, with 19 bases lying between them. Per the germline V gene, CDR1 is LGHNA and CDR2 is YSLEER. This CDR3 region has 17 residues. The CDR3 sequence is CASSQGGGRQAYGELFF. For the CDR3, the DNA is TGCGCCAGCAGCCAAGGTGGAGGGAGGCAAGCATACGGGGAGCTGTTTTTT.

The chain employs TRBV7-3 and TRBJ2-4; 10 positions agree with TRBD1. The V and J ends lost 1 base and 5 bases, in that order; junction bases with no gene match: 11. This CDR3 is built from 18 residues. Germline V gives CDR1 SGHTA, CDR2 FQGTGA. CDR3: CASSLRSGDRGLENIQYF. CDR3 DNA: TGTGCCAGCAGCTTAAGATCAGGTGACAGGGGGCTCGAAAACATTCAGTACTTC.